Listed here is a single T cell receptor beta chain. This CDR3 is 15 amino acids long. Germline values: CDR1 LNHDA, CDR2 SQIVND (reference sequence). Between the trimmed V and J ends, which lost 6 bases and 4 bases, there was a span of 18 bases. This sample stems from a study of T cell changes during pregnancy in multiple sclerosis. The data were produced by immunoSEQ multiplex PCR, yet TCRdb's version contains in-frame clones alone and is incomplete. The sample has 56,000 or so clones, approximately 91% seen once. The J gene is TRBJ2-5, the V gene TRBV19; D may be TRBD2 (5 bases). The source material was CD4+ T cells from peripheral blood mononuclear cells, sampled in the third trimester of pregnancy. This receptor was identified in a female donor with multiple sclerosis, enrolled in a pregnancy study. This CDR3 is CASRISALVGETQYF. The CDR3 DNA reads as TGTGCCAGTAGAATATCAGCACTAGTGGGAGAGACCCAGTACTTC.